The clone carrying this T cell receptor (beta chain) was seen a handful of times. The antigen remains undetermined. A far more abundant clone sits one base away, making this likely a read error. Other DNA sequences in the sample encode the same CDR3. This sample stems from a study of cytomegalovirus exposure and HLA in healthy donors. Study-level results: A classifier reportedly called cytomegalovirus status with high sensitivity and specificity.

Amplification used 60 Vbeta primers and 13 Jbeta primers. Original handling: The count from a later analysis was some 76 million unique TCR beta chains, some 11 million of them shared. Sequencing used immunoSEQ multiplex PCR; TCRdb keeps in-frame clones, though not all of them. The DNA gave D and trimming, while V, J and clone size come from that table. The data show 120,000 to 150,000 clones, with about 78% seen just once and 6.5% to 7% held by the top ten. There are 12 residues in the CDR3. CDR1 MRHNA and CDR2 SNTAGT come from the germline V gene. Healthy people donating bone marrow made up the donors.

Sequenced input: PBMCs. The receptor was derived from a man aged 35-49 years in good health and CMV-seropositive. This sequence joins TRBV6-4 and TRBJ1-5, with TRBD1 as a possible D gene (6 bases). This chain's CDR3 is CASSRGRTPQHF. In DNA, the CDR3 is TGCGCCAGCTCCAGGGGAAGGACGCCCCAGCATTTT.